The clone carrying this T cell receptor (beta chain) has more than one count but fewer than ten. This record belongs to a study of radiotherapy plus CTLA-4 blockade in lung cancer. Method: immunoSEQ multiplex PCR; TCRdb's copy keeps in-frame clones and lacks some. The sample holds about 43,000 clones; about two thirds are singletons and the top ten take around a quarter. CDR1 is SGHTA, CDR2 FQGNSA, per germline. V lost 3 bases and J 1 base, leaving 7 bases between the germline ends. The CDR3 has 13 residues. V gene TRBV7-2 combines with J gene TRBJ2-7, with D maybe TRBD1 (5 bases). Sequenced here: peripheral blood, sampled from a patient treated with radiotherapy plus ipilimumab. The receptor's source is a human donor with non-small cell lung cancer who had a partial response to radiotherapy plus ipilimumab. This CDR3 is CASSFTGSYEQYF. In nucleotides, the CDR3 is TGTGCCAGCAGCTTCACAGGATCCTACGAGCAGTACTTC.